The 10 T cell receptor beta chains reported below all come from one sample, sequenced in a study of T cell responses to AZD1222 COVID-19 vaccine. TCRdb's copy holds only in-frame clones and misses some; the assay was immunoSEQ multiplex PCR. In the table there are around 87,000 clones, roughly nine tenths of which are singletons. Specimen: peripheral blood, collected 28 days after the second AZD1222 dose. Source of these receptors: an adult who received the AZD1222 COVID-19 vaccine.

The genes are TRBV5-1 and TRBJ2-5; TRBD2 aligns across 7 bases. V was clipped by 3 bases and J by 2 bases; unmatched bases: 4. The CDR3 totals 14 residues. Germline CDR1 and CDR2: SGHRS and YFSETQ. The CDR3 region is CASSSQLAQETQYF. CDR3 in DNA: TGCGCCAGCAGCTCACAACTAGCGCAAGAGACCCAGTACTTC.

This chain links TRBV15 with TRBJ1-5, with D possibly being TRBD1 (5 bases). V lost 4 bases, J lost 7 bases, and 14 bases lay in between. The CDR3 consists of 14 residues. CDR1 and CDR2 from the germline V gene are LNHNV and YYDKDF (reference sequence). CDR3 in DNA: TGTGCCACCAGCATATTAGGGGCGGGGCAGCCCCAGCATTTT. Translation: CATSILGAGQPQHF.

The chain is built from TRBV11-2 and TRBJ1-1; no firm D call. The V end was cut by 6 bases, the J end by 6 bases, with 14 bases between. Germline V lookup: CDR1 SGHAT, CDR2 FQNNGV. The CDR3 is 13 residues long. CDR3 bases: TGTGCCAGCAGTCCCTTTTCGCCGGCTGAAGCTTTCTTT. It is translated as CASSPFSPAEAFF.

V and J are TRBV6-2 or TRBV6-3 and TRBJ1-1; 7 bases are shared with TRBD1. Losses at the gene ends were 6 bases for V and 4 bases for J; bases not matched to a gene: 8. This CDR3 is built from 14 residues. In germline, CDR1 is MNHEY, CDR2 SVGEGT. CDR3 in amino acids: CASSLDRVSTEAFF. The DNA for the CDR3 is TGTGCCAGCAGCCTAGACAGGGTGAGCACTGAAGCTTTCTTT.

The V gene is TRBV5-1, the J gene TRBJ2-1; 8 bases align to TRBD1. V lost 4 bases, J lost 7 bases, and 7 bases stayed unmatched. The CDR3 covers 14 residues. Germline V gives CDR1 SGHRS, CDR2 YFSETQ. CDR3 protein: CASSPGQGENEQFF. DNA for the CDR3: TGCGCCAGCAGCCCTGGACAGGGTGAGAATGAGCAGTTCTTC.

This chain connects TRBV11-3 to TRBJ2-1, with 9 bases aligning to TRBD2. Germline values: CDR1 SGHNT, CDR2 YENEEA. The CDR3 is made up of 15 amino acids. The trim removed 7 bases at V and 6 bases at J, leaving 10 bases unmatched. The CDR3 spells CASKSSSGNRNEQFF. The CDR3 DNA sequence: TGTGCCAGCAAGAGTTCTAGCGGGAATCGCAATGAGCAGTTCTTC.

V usage is TRBV9 and J usage is TRBJ2-7; a weak D match, TRBD1 (6 bases). CDR1 is SGDLS and CDR2 is YYNGEE in the germline V gene. The V gene lost 0 bases and the J gene lost 2 bases, with 12 bases spanning the gap. This CDR3 is built from 15 residues. CDR3 residues: CASSVADSVPYEQYF. The CDR3 region has the DNA TGTGCCAGCAGCGTAGCGGACAGCGTCCCCTACGAGCAGTACTTC.

This chain links TRBV7-2 with TRBJ1-2; tentatively, D is TRBD1 (5 bases). CDR1 and CDR2 (germline): SGHTA, FQGNSA. Trimming left V 5 bases short and J 1 base short, with 14 bases between. The CDR3 runs to 15 residues. CDR3 in amino acids: CASSRGGKINYGYTF. DNA of the CDR3: TGTGCCAGCAGCCGGGGCGGAAAGATTAACTATGGCTACACCTTC. The full variable domain, completed using reference TRBV7-2 and TRBJ1-2, is GAGVSQSPSNKVTEKGKDVELRCDPISGHTALYWYRQSLGQGLEFLIYFQGNSAPDKSGLPSDRFSAERTGGSVSTLTIQRTQQEDSAVYLCASSRGGKINYGYTFGSGTRLTVV.

This rearrangement joins TRBV9 to TRBJ1-2; maybe TRBD1 (6 bases). CDR3 length: 15 residues. The V end lost 0 bases, the J end lost 5 bases, and 14 bases lay between the germline ends. Germline V lookup: CDR1 SGDLS, CDR2 YYNGEE. The CDR3 is CASSVGDMSGYGYTF. CDR3 DNA: TGTGCCAGCAGCGTAGGGGACATGTCGGGGTATGGCTACACCTTC.

This clone was observed a single time. The CDR3 DNA reads TGCGCCAGCAGCTTGGGGGGACAGGGGACTACCGGCTACACCTTC. Amino acids: CASSLGGQGTTGYTF. The V and J genes are TRBV5-1 and TRBJ1-2; 10 bases map to TRBD1. Trimming took 0 bases from V and 8 from J; bases not matched to a gene: 7. This CDR3 spans 15 amino acids. CDR1 and CDR2 (germline): SGHRS, YFSETQ.